Each of the 18 T cell receptor beta chains below was sequenced from the same sample in a study of blood T cell repertoires in COVID-19 (dated by TCRdb to about 2020). Library preparation employed the immunoSEQ multiplex PCR assay. Sourced from immuneACCESS, this table was stored by TCRdb with only in-frame sequences that have V and J called. A share of the clones is absent; for the studies checked, an unresolved V gene accounts for under half, and the remainder has no known explanation. Here the sample has about 400,000 clones; 88% occur a single time. Approximately 2.1% of the sample lies in the top ten. Material: PBMCs or T cells enriched from blood (not recorded which). The receptors shown here come from a woman between 40 and 55 years old with acute COVID-19.

DNA of the CDR3: TGTGCCAGCAGTTTAATAGGGGGCAACTATGGCTACACCTTC. This translates into CASSLIGGNYGYTF. The chain has TRBV27 and TRBJ1-2, with TRBD1 matching 7 bases. Per germline, CDR1 MNHEY and CDR2 SMNVEV (reference sequence). CDR3 length: 14 amino acids. V lost 2 bases and J lost 2; bases outside the gene matches: 2.

The sample holds one count of this clone. V gene TRBV25-1 combines with J gene TRBJ1-6; weak D call: TRBD1 (5 bases). CDR1 MGHDK and CDR2 SYGVNS come from the germline V gene. This CDR3 is built from 17 residues. V lost 2 bases, J lost 5 bases, and 16 bases lay in between. DNA of the CDR3: TGTGCCAGCAGTGAAGTTGGACACAACCCGGATAATTCACCCCTCCACTTT. Translated, it gives CASSEVGHNPDNSPLHF.

V and J are TRBV28 and TRBJ1-2, with 7 bases identical to TRBD1. The length of the CDR3 is 14 residues. Germline lookup yields CDR1 MDHEN and CDR2 SYDVKM. Trimming took 5 bases from V and 6 from J; bases not matched to a gene: 9. CDR3 amino acids: CASSERRQGDGYTF. In nucleotides, the CDR3 is TGTGCCAGCAGTGAGCGCCGACAGGGTGATGGCTACACCTTC.

The chain has TRBV7-9 and TRBJ1-2, with 8 bases fitting TRBD1. V lost 4 bases and J lost 4; bases outside the gene matches: 11. The CDR3 sequence is 16 residues long. Germline CDR1 reads SEHNR; CDR2 reads FQNEAQ (reference sequence). DNA of the CDR3: TGTGCCAGCAGCTACGACGGGACAGGCCCCTTCTATGGCTACACCTTC. Encoded protein: CASSYDGTGPFYGYTF.

This rearrangement joins TRBV30 to TRBJ1-1; D not certain. Trimming took off 5 bases at V and 4 bases at J, with 8 bases between the two ends. Looked up from germline, CDR1 is GTSNPN and CDR2 is SVGIG (reference sequence). This CDR3 has 11 amino acids. CDR3 in DNA: TGTGCCTGGCTTTCGTTCACTGAAGCTTTCTTT. This codes for CAWLSFTEAFF. Supplemented by reference TRBV30 and TRBJ1-1, the full variable domain reads SQTIHQWPATLVQPVGSPLSLECTVEGTSNPNLYWYRQAAGRGLQLLFYSVGIGQISSEVPQNLSASRPQDRQFILSSKKLLLSDSGFYLCAWLSFTEAFFGQGTRLTVV.

This chain links TRBV3-1 (or the pseudogene TRBV3-2) with TRBJ2-5; 7 bases are shared with TRBD1. The CDR3 runs to 17 residues. With V trimmed by 1 base and J by 5 bases, 13 bases remained unmatched. Germline values: CDR1 LGHDT, CDR2 YNNKEL (reference sequence). The chain's CDR3 is CASSQGRQGGAKETQYF. The CDR3 coding sequence is TGTGCCAGCAGCCAAGGACGGCAAGGGGGCGCAAAGGAGACCCAGTACTTC.

The count of this clone is one. The rearrangement links TRBV24-1 to TRBJ2-1, with 9 bases fitting TRBD2. Per germline, CDR1 KGHDR and CDR2 SFDVKD. J was trimmed by 5 bases and V by 7 bases; bases with no gene match: 11. The CDR3 is 16 residues long. CDR3 nucleotide sequence: TGTGCCACCAGAAGCGGGGGGCCAAGGGCCCACAATGAGCAGTTCTTC. This encodes CATRSGGPRAHNEQFF.

This clone has only a few counts. The gene calls are TRBV6-6 and TRBJ2-2; TRBD1 matches at 7 bases. The CDR3 contains 16 residues. V was pared by 6 bases and J by 2 bases, with 9 bases of the junction left unmatched. The germline V gene has CDR1 MNHNY and CDR2 SVGAGI (reference sequence). Here the CDR3 DNA reads TGTGCCAGCAGGGTACAGACAGGGATCAACACCGGGGAGCTGTTTTTT. Protein: CASRVQTGINTGELFF.

This rearrangement joins TRBV7-8 to TRBJ2-2; 8 nucleotides match TRBD1. Losses at the gene ends were 4 bases for V and 5 bases for J; bases not matched to a gene: 3. This CDR3 has 14 amino acids. The V gene's germline CDR1 is SGHVS and CDR2 FQNEAQ. CDR3 loop: CASSWDRITGELFF. CDR3 DNA sequence: TGTGCCAGCAGCTGGGACAGGATAACCGGGGAGCTGTTTTTT.

V is TRBV19 and J is TRBJ1-4; D not resolved. This CDR3 comprises 15 residues. Germline values: CDR1 LNHDA, CDR2 SQIVND (reference sequence). The V and J ends lost 4 bases and 3 bases respectively, with 12 bases between them. The CDR3 spells CASSRLQNPNEKLFF. The CDR3 nucleotides are TGTGCCAGTAGTAGGCTACAGAACCCTAATGAAAAACTGTTTTTT.

The rearrangement joins TRBV3-1 (or the pseudogene TRBV3-2) to TRBJ2-5; TRBD2 might be the D (7 bases). This CDR3 region has 15 residues. Germline values: CDR1 LGHDT, CDR2 YNNKEL (reference sequence). With 0 bases removed from V and 3 bases from J, the gap between germline ends came to 11 bases. CDR3 protein: CASSQEAGAKETQYF. The DNA of the CDR3 is TGTGCCAGCAGCCAAGAGGCGGGGGCCAAAGAGACCCAGTACTTC.

The chain combines TRBV18 with TRBJ2-5; D is possibly TRBD2 (6 bases). The CDR3 length is 13 residues. V lost 3 bases and J 5 bases, leaving 10 bases between the germline ends. CDR1 is KGHSH and CDR2 is LQKENI in the germline V gene. CDR3: CASSPLAWETQYF. CDR3 nucleotide sequence: TGTGCCAGCTCACCCCTAGCGTGGGAGACCCAGTACTTC.

The J gene is TRBJ2-7, the V gene TRBV28; D gene uncertain. V dropped 3 bases and J dropped 0 bases, with 18 bases sitting between them. This CDR3 is 17 amino acids long. CDR1 and CDR2 (germline): MDHEN, SYDVKM. In nucleotides, the CDR3 is TGTGCCAGCAGTTTTAATTATGAGACACCCCTCTCCTACGAGCAGTACTTC. Protein sequence: CASSFNYETPLSYEQYF. Variable domain in full (rest from reference TRBV28 and TRBJ2-7): DVKVTQSSRYLVKRTGEKVFLECVQDMDHENMFWYRQDPGLGLRLIYFSYDVKMKEKGDIPEGYSVSREKKERFSLILESASTNQTSMYLCASSFNYETPLSYEQYFGPGTRLTVT.

The chain carries TRBV10-3 and TRBJ2-7; TRBD2 agrees at 7 bases. Per germline, CDR1 ENHRY and CDR2 SYGVKD. The CDR3 sequence is 13 residues long. Trimming removed 3 bases from V and 6 bases from J; junction bases left unmatched: 5. The DNA for the CDR3 is TGTGCCATCAGTGAATCGACTAGCCTCGAGCAGTACTTC. Protein: CAISESTSLEQYF.

The genes are TRBV6-5 and TRBJ2-2; tentatively, D is TRBD1 (6 bases). CDR1 is MNHEY and CDR2 is SVGAGI in the germline V gene. This CDR3 is built from 11 residues. Trimming pared 10 bases from V and 3 bases from J, leaving 6 bases between. The CDR3, as DNA: TGTGCCACAGGGGACACCGGGGAGCTGTTTTTT. It encodes CATGDTGELFF.

The chain joins TRBV5-5 to TRBJ2-7; TRBD1 matches at 9 bases. The CDR3 runs 14 residues. The junction had 5 bases not matched to a gene; V was cut back by 3 bases and J by 4 bases. CDR1 is SGHKS and CDR2 is YYEKEE in the germline V gene (reference sequence). The CDR3 DNA sequence: TGTGCCAGCAGCTGGCGGGACAGGGATTACGAGCAGTACTTC. This sequence encodes CASSWRDRDYEQYF.

The rearrangement links TRBV19 to TRBJ1-1; D unclear. The germline V gene encodes CDR1 LNHDA and CDR2 SQIVND (reference sequence). Trimming left V 6 bases short and J 1 base short, with 9 bases between. This CDR3 has 13 residues. The CDR3 DNA reads as TGTGCCAGTAGCCCCCCGGGGAACACTGAAGCTTTCTTT. It translates to CASSPPGNTEAFF.

V and J are TRBV9 and TRBJ2-5, with TRBD2 matching over 11 bases. The junction had 9 bases not matched to a gene; V was cut back by 3 bases and J by 5 bases. Germline values: CDR1 SGDLS, CDR2 YYNGEE. There are 16 residues in the CDR3. Here the CDR3 DNA reads TGTGCCAGCAGCGCCGGTAGCGGGGGGGCTGTGGAGACCCAGTACTTC. Protein sequence: CASSAGSGGAVETQYF. Looking up the rest from reference TRBV9 and TRBJ2-5 gives the full variable domain: DSGVTQTPKHLITATGQRVTLRCSPRSGDLSVYWYQQSLDQGLQFLIQYYNGEERAKGNILERFSAQQFPDLHSELNLSSLELGDSALYFCASSAGSGGAVETQYFGPGTRLLVL.